Listed below are T cell receptor beta chains from one sample, sequenced in a study of blood T cell repertoires in COVID-19. Method: immunoSEQ multiplex PCR; TCRdb's copy keeps in-frame clones and lacks some. The sample lists tens of thousands of clones; approximately 80% were seen once. The source material was peripheral blood. These receptors came from a man between 60 and 75 years old with acute or convalescent COVID-19. Each CDR3 is given with its conserved first and last residue. Each record gives: CDR3 length, D gene, V gene, clone size, J gene, CDR3 DNA, CDR3 protein. D genes are given only for firm matches. The size entry is marked missing in some rows and otherwise reads once, few, many or a size class.

len: 16; d_gene: -; v_gene: TRBV27; abundance: -; j_gene: TRBJ1-1; CDR3nt: TGTGCCAGCAGGCAACCAGGGGTCGGGATGAACACTGAAGCTTTCTTT; CDR3aa: CASRQPGVGMNTEAFF
len: 13; d_gene: -; v_gene: TRBV2; abundance: -; j_gene: TRBJ1-1; CDR3nt: TGTGCCAGCAGTGAACGGGGGAACACTGAAGCTTTCTTT; CDR3aa: CASSERGNTEAFF
len: 13; d_gene: -; v_gene: TRBV19; abundance: -; j_gene: TRBJ2-6; CDR3nt: TGTGCCAGTAGCCAATCTGGGGCCAACGTCCTGACTTTC; CDR3aa: CASSQSGANVLTF
len: 15; d_gene: -; v_gene: TRBV5-1; abundance: -; j_gene: TRBJ2-2; CDR3nt: TGCGCCAGCAGCTTGGCTAGCACCGACACCGGGGAGCTGTTTTTT; CDR3aa: CASSLASTDTGELFF
len: 12; d_gene: -; v_gene: TRBV28; abundance: -; j_gene: TRBJ1-5; CDR3nt: TGTGCCAGCAGTTTAACGGGGCAGCCCCAGCATTTT; CDR3aa: CASSLTGQPQHF
len: 15; d_gene: -; v_gene: TRBV19; abundance: -; j_gene: TRBJ2-1; CDR3nt: TGTGCCAGTAGTATGGCGGCTTTGGGCTACAATGAGCAGTTCTTC; CDR3aa: CASSMAALGYNEQFF
len: 16; d_gene: TRBD2; v_gene: TRBV5-1; abundance: -; j_gene: TRBJ2-3; CDR3nt: TGCGCCAGCAGCCCGCCGGGGCTAGCGGGGGGTAATACGCAGTATTTT; CDR3aa: CASSPPGLAGGNTQYF
len: 14; d_gene: TRBD1; v_gene: TRBV5-1; abundance: -; j_gene: TRBJ1-3; CDR3nt: TGCGCCAGCAGCTTACAGGGGGCTGGAAACACCATATATTTT; CDR3aa: CASSLQGAGNTIYF
len: 16; d_gene: TRBD1; v_gene: TRBV19; abundance: -; j_gene: TRBJ1-2; CDR3nt: TGTGCGACCTCCGTGGGGACAGGGGGCAATAACTATGGCTACACCTTC; CDR3aa: CATSVGTGGNNYGYTF
len: 16; d_gene: -; v_gene: TRBV14; abundance: -; j_gene: TRBJ1-1; CDR3nt: TGTGCCAGCAGCACCCGCCAGTGGCATTTGAACACTGAAGCTTTCTTT; CDR3aa: CASSTRQWHLNTEAFF
len: 15; d_gene: TRBD2; v_gene: TRBV18; abundance: -; j_gene: TRBJ2-1; CDR3nt: TGTGCCAGCTCACTTACTAGCGGGGGCAGGGAGGAGCAGTTCTTC; CDR3aa: CASSLTSGGREEQFF
len: 16; d_gene: TRBD1; v_gene: TRBV6-1; abundance: few; j_gene: TRBJ2-3; CDR3nt: TGTGCCAGCAGTGAAATCTGGGACAGGGGCACAGATACGCAGTATTTT; CDR3aa: CASSEIWDRGTDTQYF
len: 18; d_gene: TRBD1; v_gene: TRBV5-1; abundance: -; j_gene: TRBJ1-6; CDR3nt: TGCGCCAGCAGCCGCAAAAGTCAAGTGGGGACAGTTAATTCACCCCTCCACTTT; CDR3aa: CASSRKSQVGTVNSPLHF
len: 16; d_gene: TRBD2; v_gene: TRBV2; abundance: -; j_gene: TRBJ2-1; CDR3nt: TGTGCCAGCAGTTTCAGCCTAGCGGGGGGCTACAATGAGCAGTTCTTC; CDR3aa: CASSFSLAGGYNEQFF
len: 13; d_gene: -; v_gene: TRBV30; abundance: -; j_gene: TRBJ2-7; CDR3nt: TGTGCCTGGTATATCCCACAAAAGTACGAGCAGTACTTC; CDR3aa: CAWYIPQKYEQYF
len: 14; d_gene: -; v_gene: TRBV16; abundance: -; j_gene: TRBJ1-1; CDR3nt: TGTGCCAGCACCGACTCCCGGGTGAACACTGAAGCTTTCTTT; CDR3aa: CASTDSRVNTEAFF
len: 15; d_gene: -; v_gene: TRBV6-5; abundance: once; j_gene: TRBJ2-1; CDR3nt: TGTGCCAGCAGAATCGAACAGGGAGCCTACAATGGGCAGTTCTTC; CDR3aa: CASRIEQGAYNGQFF